A single sample is the source of the 13 T cell receptor beta chains below, sequenced in a study of cytomegalovirus exposure and HLA in healthy donors. PCR used 60 Vbeta primers and 13 Jbeta primers. Clones were read by immunoSEQ multiplex PCR, and TCRdb kept only the in-frame ones, dropping some. In the table there are 110,000 to 150,000 clones, roughly 9.8% of which are singletons. Sequencing was carried out using PBMCs. The receptors derive from a man over 45 in good health and CMV-seronegative.

V usage is TRBV7-2 and J usage is TRBJ1-6; no reliable D call. V lost 5 bases to trimming and J lost 10 bases, with 12 bases between them. The CDR3 has 13 residues. Germline CDR1 SGHTA, CDR2 FQGNSA. In DNA form, the CDR3 reads TGTGCCAGCAGCCCAGACCCGGGGTCACCCCTCCACTTT. Protein product: CASSPDPGSPLHF.

This rearrangement joins TRBV5-5 to TRBJ2-3, with D maybe TRBD1 (6 bases). The germline V gene encodes CDR1 SGHKS and CDR2 YYEKEE (reference sequence). This CDR3 contains 14 residues. Trimming removed 5 bases from V and 3 bases from J, with 13 bases in between. For the CDR3, the DNA is TGTGCCAGCAGTTTAAGACAGGCAACAGATACGCAGTATTTT. Its protein product is CASSLRQATDTQYF.

This chain connects TRBV28 to TRBJ2-3, with 9 bases that match TRBD1. The CDR3 is 18 residues long. Germline CDR1 is MDHEN and CDR2 is SYDVKM. V was clipped by 8 bases and J by 0 bases; unmatched bases: 15. The CDR3 here is CASFPGQGIATSTDTQYF. CDR3 bases: TGTGCCAGCTTTCCGGGACAGGGAATTGCAACTAGCACAGATACGCAGTATTTT. The full variable domain, its missing parts supplied by reference TRBV28 and TRBJ2-3, is DVKVTQSSRYLVKRTGEKVFLECVQDMDHENMFWYRQDPGLGLRLIYFSYDVKMKEKGDIPEGYSVSREKKERFSLILESASTNQTSMYLCASFPGQGIATSTDTQYFGPGTRLTVL.

The rearrangement joins TRBV30 to TRBJ1-2; D not certain. This CDR3 has 13 amino acids. Germline values: CDR1 GTSNPN, CDR2 SVGIG (reference sequence). V shed 2 bases and J shed 2 bases, with 9 bases lying between them. The CDR3, as DNA: TGTGCCTGGAGTCTTGCGGGAAACTATGGCTACACCTTC. Translated: CAWSLAGNYGYTF.

The chain links TRBV7-3 to TRBJ1-1; 7 positions match TRBD1. Germline CDR1 and CDR2: SGHTA and FQGTGA. The junction had 3 bases not matched to a gene; V was cut back by 3 bases and J by 5 bases. The CDR3 is made up of 13 amino acids. Written as DNA, the CDR3 is TGTGCCAGCAGCTTTAAGGGGGCGACTGAAGCTTTCTTT. Its protein is CASSFKGATEAFF. The whole variable domain, filled in from reference TRBV7-3 and TRBJ1-1, reads GAGVSQTPSNKVTEKGKYVELRCDPISGHTALYWYRQSLGQGPEFLIYFQGTGAADDSGLPNDRFFAVRPEGSVSTLKIQRTERGDSAVYLCASSFKGATEAFFGQGTRLTVV.

This clone was picked up a small number of times. The chain employs TRBV11-3 and TRBJ2-3; 13 bases are shared with TRBD2. Germline CDR1 reads SGHNT; CDR2 reads YENEEA. This CDR3 region has 16 residues. V lost 0 bases and J lost 5; bases outside the gene matches: 2. The CDR3 DNA follows: TGTGCCAGCAGCTTAGACGGACTAGCGGGAGTAGATACGCAGTATTTT. Protein: CASSLDGLAGVDTQYF.

This sequence joins TRBV11-2 and TRBJ1-4; a weak D match, TRBD1 (6 bases). V lost 0 bases and J 8 bases, leaving 16 bases between the germline ends. This CDR3 has 16 amino acids. The germline CDR1 and CDR2 sequences are SGHAT and FQNNGV. In DNA form, the CDR3 reads TGTGCCAGCAGCTTAGAACCCGATACTCAGGGGGAAAAACTGTTTTTT. Amino acids: CASSLEPDTQGEKLFF.

CDR3 coding DNA: TGTGCCAGCAGTGTCGGCAGGGAGGACATTCAGTACTTC. Its protein product is CASSVGREDIQYF. The chain carries TRBV6-1 and TRBJ2-4; maybe TRBD2 (6 bases). V lost 4 bases to trimming and J lost 8 bases, with 12 bases between them. Germline V gene lookup returns CDR1 MNHNS and CDR2 SASEGT. This CDR3 spans 13 amino acids.

The table lists this clone with a few counts. The V gene is TRBV28, the J gene TRBJ1-5; 10 bases are shared with TRBD1. This CDR3 is built from 14 residues. Germline CDR1 MDHEN, CDR2 SYDVKM. Unmatched junction bases numbered 2, after V lost 2 bases and J lost 7 bases. CDR3: CASSLGQGVQPQHF. For the CDR3, the DNA is TGTGCCAGCAGTTTAGGACAGGGGGTCCAGCCCCAGCATTTT.

This clone was detected only a few times. The chain uses TRBV30 and TRBJ2-3; 10 bases match TRBD2. CDR1 and CDR2 from the germline V gene are GTSNPN and SVGIG (reference sequence). The CDR3 loop spans 14 amino acids. The V gene end was trimmed by 4 bases and the J gene end by 5 bases; junction bases not matched to a gene: 6. DNA of the CDR3: TGTGCCTGGACCCTAGCGGGAGTAAAAGATACGCAGTATTTT. Residues: CAWTLAGVKDTQYF.

This clone was found a few times. This chain connects TRBV2 to TRBJ1-5; perhaps TRBD1 as D (6 bases). V was clipped by 6 bases and J by 1 base, with 13 bases between them. This CDR3 has 15 residues. The germline CDR1 and CDR2 sequences are SNHLY and FYNNEI. The CDR3 DNA is TGTGCCAGCAGGAAGTGGGACATGAGCAATCAGCCCCAGCATTTT. Translation: CASRKWDMSNQPQHF.

V gene TRBV5-6 combines with J gene TRBJ1-1; the D is unclear. V lost 6 bases to trimming and J lost 0 bases, with 9 bases between them. The CDR3 loop spans 13 amino acids. Germline CDR1 SGHDT, CDR2 YYEEEE. CDR3 amino acids: CASTGLLNTEAFF. The CDR3 nucleotides are TGTGCCAGCACCGGACTGTTGAACACTGAAGCTTTCTTT.

This clone appeared a few times. The genes are TRBV30 and TRBJ2-1; D is unresolved. In germline, CDR1 is GTSNPN, CDR2 SVGIG (reference sequence). V lost 2 bases and J 0 bases, leaving 14 bases between the germline ends. CDR3 length: 16 residues. CDR3 DNA sequence: TGTGCCTGGAGTCCGCGGTGGCAAAGCTCCTACAATGAGCAGTTCTTC. It yields the protein CAWSPRWQSSYNEQFF.